The rows below give T cell receptor beta chains drawn from one sample of a study of radiotherapy plus CTLA-4 blockade in lung cancer. TCRdb keeps only in-frame clones here, not all; method: immunoSEQ multiplex PCR. The repertoire holds tens of thousands of clones, with roughly 84% as singletons. The sequenced sample was peripheral blood, obtained from a patient treated with radiotherapy plus ipilimumab. The receptors derive from a human donor with non-small cell lung cancer that progressed on radiotherapy plus ipilimumab. The CDR3 runs from the conserved cysteine through the conserved F or W. Fields, in order: J gene, clone size, D gene, V gene, CDR3 protein, CDR3 DNA. A D gene is named only where the DNA matches it firmly. Clone size is stated in some rows and not others, as once, few, many or a class when expanded.

>TRBJ1-5|NA|TRBD1|TRBV4-1
CASSQDGGDSSSNQPQHF
TGCGCCAGCAGCCAAGATGGTGGGGACAGCAGTAGCAATCAGCCCCAGCATTTT
>TRBJ2-1|NA|TRBD2|TRBV6-4
CASSDSGGGPSNEQFF
TGTGCCAGCAGTGACTCCGGGGGAGGGCCCTCGAATGAGCAGTTCTTC
>TRBJ1-1|NA|NA|TRBV7-9
CASSLSKQGLAEAFF
TGTGCCAGCAGCTTATCAAAGCAGGGGTTGGCGGAAGCTTTCTTT
>TRBJ2-6|NA|NA|TRBV27
CASSPGTTGANVLTF
TGTGCCAGCAGCCCCGGGACAACTGGGGCCAACGTCCTGACTTTC
>TRBJ1-1|NA|NA|TRBV7-9
CASSQEAFF
TGTGCCAGCAGCCAGGAAGCTTTCTTT
>TRBJ1-5|NA|TRBD1|TRBV19
CASIPDRASQPQHF
TGTGCCAGTATTCCAGACAGGGCGAGTCAGCCCCAGCATTTT
>TRBJ2-1|NA|NA|TRBV28
CASNLSPISYNEQFF
TGTGCCAGCAACCTATCCCCGATCTCCTACAATGAGCAGTTCTTC
>TRBJ2-2|NA|TRBD1|TRBV6-1
CASSVQGAGGELFF
TGTGCCAGCAGTGTACAGGGGGCAGGCGGGGAGCTGTTTTTT
>TRBJ2-3|NA|NA|TRBV5-1
CASSPDFAGSTDTQYF
TGCGCCAGCAGCCCCGACTTCGCGGGTAGCACAGATACGCAGTATTTT
>TRBJ1-6|once|NA|TRBV27
CASTWGTPDSPLHF
TGTGCCAGCACCTGGGGGACACCTGATTCACCCCTCCACTTT
>TRBJ2-3|NA|TRBD2|TRBV4-1
CASSRTSGSRLWTDTQYF
TGCGCCAGCAGCCGGACTAGCGGGAGTAGATTGTGGACAGATACGCAGTATTTT
>TRBJ1-1|NA|NA|TRBV28
CASRGPSNTEAFF
TGTGCCAGCAGGGGGCCGTCTAACACTGAAGCTTTCTTT
>TRBJ2-3|NA|NA|TRBV10-1
CARTRTQYF
TGCGCCCGCACCCGTACGCAGTATTTT
>TRBJ1-5|NA|NA|TRBV4-1
CASSQVRGQGDQPQHF
TGCGCCAGCAGCCAAGTGAGAGGGCAGGGCGATCAGCCCCAGCATTTT
>TRBJ1-1|NA|NA|TRBV7-9
CASSPQTGSEAFF
TGTGCCAGCAGCCCCCAGACTGGCTCTGAAGCTTTCTTT
>TRBJ1-2|NA|TRBD1|TRBV28
CASSSDRTGYGYTF
TGTGCCAGCAGTTCCGACCGGACAGGCTATGGCTACACCTTC
>TRBJ1-1|NA|NA|TRBV28
CASSGRRGEEAFF
TGTGCCAGCAGTGGCCGCCGAGGCGAAGAAGCTTTCTTT
>TRBJ2-1|NA|NA|TRBV6-6
CASSLSSYNEQFF
TGTGCCAGCAGTTTAAGCTCCTACAATGAGCAGTTCTTC
>TRBJ2-7|few|TRBD2|TRBV5-5
CASSFGLAGLLGEQYF
TGTGCCAGCAGCTTCGGACTAGCGGGACTACTTGGGGAGCAGTACTTC
>TRBJ1-5|NA|NA|TRBV2
CASGGRGSGPQHF
TGTGCCAGCGGGGGCAGGGGAAGTGGGCCCCAGCATTTT
>TRBJ1-4|NA|NA|TRBV11-1
CASTLGGATNEKLFF
TGTGCCAGCACCCTCGGTGGAGCAACTAATGAAAAACTGTTTTTT
>TRBJ1-3|NA|NA|TRBV12-5
CASSGLSGNTIYF
TGTGCTAGTTCAGGGCTCTCTGGAAACACCATATATTTT
>TRBJ2-1|NA|NA|TRBV9
CASSVSTTGNEQFF
TGTGCCAGCAGCGTTTCTACCACGGGGAATGAGCAGTTCTTC
>TRBJ2-1|NA|NA|TRBV30
CAWSVPGAVKKQFF
TGTGCCTGGAGTGTACCAGGGGCGGTAAAGAAGCAGTTCTTC
>TRBJ2-7|NA|TRBD1|TRBV7-8
CASSLLSGTGGYEQYF
TGTGCCAGCAGCTTACTATCCGGGACAGGGGGTTACGAGCAGTACTTC
>TRBJ2-2|NA|NA|TRBV9
CASSVVGTVNTGELFF
TGTGCCAGCAGCGTAGTAGGGACGGTGAACACCGGGGAGCTGTTTTTT
>TRBJ1-3|NA|NA|TRBV28
CASSVGVGNTIYF
TGTGCCAGCAGTGTGGGAGTCGGAAACACCATATATTTT
>TRBJ2-2|NA|NA|TRBV2
CASSSGSGNTGELFF
TGTGCCAGCAGCTCGGGTAGCGGAAACACCGGGGAGCTGTTTTTT
>TRBJ2-7|NA|TRBD2|TRBV28
CASSLQRELYEQYF
TGTGCCAGCAGTTTACAGCGGGAGTTATACGAGCAGTACTTC
>TRBJ2-7|NA|TRBD1|TRBV7-9
CASSYDRGYYEQYF
TGTGCCAGCAGTTACGACAGGGGATACTACGAGCAGTACTTC
>TRBJ1-5|NA|NA|TRBV7-8
CASSLVAGLGSNQPQHF
TGTGCCAGCAGCTTAGTTGCGGGGCTCGGGAGCAATCAGCCCCAGCATTTT
>TRBJ2-7|NA|TRBD2|TRBV5-4
CASSLALAGGREQYF
TGTGCCAGCAGCTTGGCCCTAGCGGGAGGGCGCGAGCAGTACTTC
>TRBJ2-5|once|NA|TRBV30
CAWSEASPAGTQYF
TGTGCCTGGAGTGAGGCTAGCCCCGCGGGTACCCAGTACTTC